These 28 T cell receptor beta chains came from one sample sequenced in a study of blood T cell repertoires in COVID-19. Produced via immunoSEQ multiplex PCR; TCRdb's table is partial and in-frame only. The data contain tens of thousands of clones, about 91% of them seen just once; the ten biggest clones take up around 4.9%. Sequences were obtained from peripheral blood. The receptors stem from a woman aged 45-60 years with active COVID-19.

The rearrangement joins TRBV18 to TRBJ1-2; D is unclear. V shed 3 bases and J shed 3 bases, with 5 bases lying between them. Germline-derived CDR1 and CDR2 are KGHSH and LQKENI. The CDR3 extends over 12 amino acids. In nucleotides, the CDR3 is TGTGCCAGCTCACCGGCCGACTATGGCTACACCTTC. Translating gives CASSPADYGYTF.

The chain joins TRBV19 to TRBJ2-6; D uncertain. V was trimmed by 4 bases and J by 4 bases, leaving 11 bases between them. Germline lookup yields CDR1 LNHDA and CDR2 SQIVND (reference sequence). The CDR3 has 15 residues. The CDR3 here is CASSNIPQGANVLTF. Written as DNA, the CDR3 is TGTGCCAGTAGTAATATACCTCAGGGGGCCAACGTCCTGACTTTC. The full variable domain, in which reference TRBV19 and TRBJ2-6 provide the parts outside the CDR3, is DGGITQSPKYLFRKEGQNVTLSCEQNLNHDAMYWYRQDPGQGLRLIYYSQIVNDFQKGDIAEGYSVSREKKESFPLTVTSAQKNPTAFYLCASSNIPQGANVLTFGAGSRLTVL.

The genes are TRBV9 and TRBJ2-3; D is ambiguous. V lost 5 bases and J lost 4, with 8 bases in between. The CDR3 extends over 12 amino acids. Germline CDR1 and CDR2: SGDLS and YYNGEE. Written as DNA, the CDR3 is TGTGCCAGCAGTCCCGGTTCAGATACGCAGTATTTT. It codes for CASSPGSDTQYF.

This clone was seen a few times. The rearrangement uses TRBV6-5 and TRBJ1-1; the match to TRBD1 covers 8 bases. Trimming took 8 bases from V and 1 from J; bases not matched to a gene: 9. The CDR3 is made up of 15 amino acids. CDR1 is MNHEY and CDR2 is SVGAGI in the germline V gene. In DNA, the CDR3 is TGTGCCAGCGGGCTATCCGGGACAGGGAACACTGAAGCTTTCTTT. It is translated as CASGLSGTGNTEAFF.

The CDR3 sequence: CASSLGGRAGTDTQYF. The CDR3 bases are TGCGCCAGCAGCTTAGGAGGACGGGCGGGAACAGATACGCAGTATTTT. The chain carries TRBV5-1 and TRBJ2-3; maybe TRBD2 (6 bases). This CDR3 region has 16 residues. Germline V gives CDR1 SGHRS, CDR2 YFSETQ. V was shortened by 2 bases and J by 3 bases, with 16 bases between the two germline ends.

This clone has only one observation. V is TRBV7-9 and J is TRBJ2-7; a weak D match, TRBD2 (6 bases). Germline-derived CDR1 and CDR2 are SEHNR and FQNEAQ (reference sequence). The CDR3 totals 15 residues. V shed 5 bases and J shed 5 bases, with 19 bases lying between them. The CDR3 DNA reads as TGTGCCAGCAGCGCCCCGGGACTGTTCGTCCACGAGCAGTACTTC. Encoded protein: CASSAPGLFVHEQYF.

This chain connects TRBV5-1 to TRBJ1-6; D is ambiguous. The CDR3 totals 14 residues. V lost 4 bases and J 8 bases, leaving 13 bases between the germline ends. CDR1 and CDR2 from the germline V gene are SGHRS and YFSETQ. The CDR3 region is CASSPRGSDSPLHF. Written as DNA, the CDR3 is TGCGCCAGCAGCCCCCGGGGTTCAGATTCACCCCTCCACTTT.

This sequence joins TRBV3-1 (or the pseudogene TRBV3-2) and TRBJ2-2; the D is unclear. Per germline, CDR1 LGHDT and CDR2 YNNKEL (reference sequence). This CDR3 contains 12 residues. V dropped 5 bases and J dropped 8 bases, with 9 bases sitting between them. CDR3 protein: CASSTPGGELFF. Written as DNA, the CDR3 is TGTGCCAGCAGCACCCCCGGGGGGGAGCTGTTTTTT.

V is TRBV28 and J is TRBJ2-2; 7 nucleotides line up with TRBD2. The CDR3 runs to 15 residues. Germline loops: CDR1 MDHEN, CDR2 SYDVKM. Germline trimming cut 6 bases from V and 4 bases from J; bases unmatched to any gene: 8. CDR3 in amino acids: CASRGLRESTGELFF. The CDR3 DNA follows: TGTGCCAGCAGGGGTTTGCGGGAGTCCACCGGGGAGCTGTTTTTT.

The chain recombines TRBV6-1 with TRBJ1-1, with D unclear. Germline CDR1 MNHNS, CDR2 SASEGT. The CDR3 extends over 13 amino acids. The V end was cut by 3 bases, the J end by 3 bases, with 8 bases between. CDR3 DNA sequence: TGTGCCAGCAGTGATAATACGGACACTGAAGCTTTCTTT. This gives the protein CASSDNTDTEAFF.

This chain uses TRBV7-9 with TRBJ2-7; tentatively, D is TRBD2 (5 bases). V dropped 8 bases and J dropped 6 bases, with 11 bases sitting between them. The CDR3 contains 11 residues. Germline CDR1 is SEHNR and CDR2 is FQNEAQ (reference sequence). The CDR3 region has the DNA TGTGCCAGCCGGGAAGGGCTCGAGCAGTACTTC. Amino acids: CASREGLEQYF.

The V and J genes are TRBV21-1 and TRBJ1-2; TRBD1 reflects the table's D call only, with no check against the DNA. TRBV21-1 is tagged as a pseudogene. CDR3 length: 14 residues. CDR3 region: CASSTLGQGYGYTF. The CDR3 DNA sequence: TGTGCCAGCAGCACCCTGGGACAGGGCTATGGCTACACCTTC.

Notes on this clone: One junction end does not reproduce the germline sequence, and a read error may be involved. This chain links TRBV7-9 with TRBJ2-7; TRBD2 matches at 14 bases. The CDR3 contains 16 residues. From germline, CDR1 is SEHNR and CDR2 FQNEAQ (reference sequence). The CDR3 region is CANSSPGTSGSYEQYF. Written as DNA, the CDR3 is TGTGCCAACAGCTCCCCCGGGACTAGCGGGAGCTACGAGCAGTACTTC.

The chain couples TRBV25-1 to TRBJ2-7, with 11 bases matching TRBD1. CDR1 MGHDK and CDR2 SYGVNS come from the germline V gene. The CDR3 covers 14 residues. Unmatched junction bases numbered 4, after V lost 4 bases and J lost 5 bases. CDR3 region: CASSGTGGGNEQYF. The CDR3 nucleotides are TGTGCCAGCAGTGGGACAGGGGGCGGGAACGAGCAGTACTTC.

This chain uses TRBV30 with TRBJ2-7; 7 bases map to TRBD1. CDR3 size: 12 residues. Per germline, CDR1 GTSNPN and CDR2 SVGIG (reference sequence). With 3 bases clipped from V and 6 bases from J, the junction kept 5 bases outside the gene matches. The CDR3 protein is CAWSLGQPEQYF. The CDR3 DNA is TGTGCCTGGAGCCTGGGACAGCCCGAGCAGTACTTC.

This chain links TRBV28 with TRBJ1-6, with D perhaps TRBD1 (5 bases). Germline V lookup: CDR1 MDHEN, CDR2 SYDVKM. The CDR3 extends over 13 amino acids. V was trimmed by 7 bases and J by 6 bases, leaving 10 bases between them. CDR3: CASNGGSNSPLHF. The CDR3, as DNA: TGTGCCAGCAACGGGGGATCTAATTCACCCCTCCACTTT.

The chain joins TRBV7-6 to TRBJ2-1, with TRBD1 as a possible D gene (6 bases). V gave up 4 bases and J gave up 1 base, with 11 bases separating them. This CDR3 spans 15 amino acids. Germline V gene sequence: CDR1 SGHVS, CDR2 FNYEAQ. The CDR3 DNA reads as TGTGCCAGCAGCTCCCGTCAGGGGTCCTACAATGAGCAGTTCTTC. Translation: CASSSRQGSYNEQFF. Complete variable domain (other parts from reference TRBV7-6 and TRBJ2-1): GAGVSQSPRYKVTKRGQDVALRCDPISGHVSLYWYRQALGQGPEFLTYFNYEAQQDKSGLPNDRFSAERPEGSISTLTIQRTEQRDSAMYRCASSSRQGSYNEQFFGPGTRLTVL.

This chain uses TRBV11-2 with TRBJ2-7; 10 bases are shared with TRBD1. The junction had 12 bases not matched to a gene; V was cut back by 2 bases and J by 2 bases. CDR1 is SGHAT, CDR2 FQNNGV, per germline. This CDR3 has 18 residues. CDR3 bases: TGTGCCAGCAGCTTATTTTTCGGCCGACAGGGGGCAACCTACGAGCAGTACTTC. Its protein product is CASSLFFGRQGATYEQYF.

The rearrangement uses TRBV6-7 and TRBJ2-2, with 7 nucleotides matching TRBD1. TRBV6-7 is given ORF status, its function remaining uncertain. CDR3 length equals 17 residues. The ends lost 6 bases at V and 3 bases at J; junction bases unmatched: 13. The CDR3, as DNA: TGTGCCAGCAGGCGCCAACAGGGGAAAACGGACACCGGGGAGCTGTTTTTT. Protein: CASRRQQGKTDTGELFF.

The chain couples TRBV5-1 to TRBJ2-1, with 14 bases identical to TRBD2. CDR1 and CDR2 from the germline V gene are SGHRS and YFSETQ. The CDR3 spans 14 residues. With 4 bases clipped from V and 9 bases from J, the junction kept 3 bases outside the gene matches. The DNA of the CDR3 is TGCGCCAGCAGCCAGGGGACTAGCGGGAGTGAGCAGTTCTTC. It yields the protein CASSQGTSGSEQFF.

V and J are TRBV24-1 and TRBJ2-1; 8 nucleotides align to TRBD2. With V trimmed by 9 bases and J by 6 bases, 18 bases remained unmatched. The germline CDR1 and CDR2 sequences are KGHDR and SFDVKD. The CDR3 runs 17 residues. DNA for the CDR3: TGTGCCACCCCCTCCTCGGGCGGGAGGAATTATTTCAATGAGCAGTTCTTC. It encodes CATPSSGGRNYFNEQFF.

The rearrangement joins TRBV30 to TRBJ1-5; no definite D call. V lost 4 bases and J lost 3, with 16 bases in between. Germline V gives CDR1 GTSNPN, CDR2 SVGIG (reference sequence). This CDR3 has 15 residues. The CDR3 spells CAWTPLGVLNQPQHF. The CDR3 nucleotides read TGTGCCTGGACCCCTTTGGGAGTGCTCAATCAGCCCCAGCATTTT.

The rearrangement links TRBV3-1 (or the pseudogene TRBV3-2) to TRBJ2-3; D remains unclear. Germline CDR1 is LGHDT and CDR2 is YNNKEL (reference sequence). V dropped 4 bases and J dropped 3 bases, with 14 bases sitting between them. The length of the CDR3 is 15 residues. The CDR3 region is CASSLLGPGTDTQYF. CDR3 nucleotide sequence: TGTGCCAGCAGCCTTTTGGGTCCCGGGACAGATACGCAGTATTTT.

The chain has TRBV11-2 and TRBJ2-2, with TRBD2 identical over 15 bases. The CDR3 is 18 residues long. Germline V gene sequence: CDR1 SGHAT, CDR2 FQNNGV. After removal of 2 bases from V and 3 bases from J, the junction contained 4 bases not matched to a gene. DNA of the CDR3: TGTGCCAGCAGCTTACAAGGACTAGCGGGAGGGGACACCGGGGAGCTGTTTTTT. Translated, it gives CASSLQGLAGGDTGELFF. Full variable domain (outside the CDR3, taken from reference TRBV11-2 and TRBJ2-2): EAGVAQSPRYKIIEKRQSVAFWCNPISGHATLYWYQQILGQGPKLLIQFQNNGVVDDSQLPKDRFSAERLKGVDSTLKIQPAKLEDSAVYLCASSLQGLAGGDTGELFFGEGSRLTVL.

J is TRBJ2-2 and V is TRBV27; 8 bases are a match to TRBD1. This CDR3 has 12 amino acids. With V trimmed by 10 bases and J by 7 bases, 5 bases remained unmatched. Germline lookup yields CDR1 MNHEY and CDR2 SMNVEV (reference sequence). CDR3 sequence reads: CANRTGNGELFF. The CDR3 nucleotides are TGTGCCAACAGGACAGGGAACGGGGAGCTGTTTTTT.

This sequence joins TRBV20-1 and TRBJ2-1; D may be TRBD2 (6 bases). The CDR3 covers 11 residues. The V end was cut by 6 bases, the J end by 9 bases, with 12 bases between. Per the germline V gene, CDR1 is DFQATT and CDR2 is SNEGSKA (reference sequence). The CDR3 is CSALLAIEQFF. The CDR3 DNA reads TGCAGTGCCTTACTAGCAATTGAGCAGTTCTTC.

The rearrangement links TRBV5-1 to TRBJ2-7; 7 nucleotides align to TRBD1. Germline CDR1 SGHRS, CDR2 YFSETQ. This CDR3 is built from 15 residues. V lost 0 bases and J lost 1; bases outside the gene matches: 4. The CDR3 region has the DNA TGCGCCAGCAGCTTGGGTGGGACAGCTTCCTACGAGCAGTACTTC. This translates into CASSLGGTASYEQYF.

This clone was seen more than once but under ten times. The rearrangement links TRBV6-6 to TRBJ1-1, with 8 bases lining up with TRBD1. V lost 4 bases to trimming and J lost 5 bases; unmatched junction nucleotides: 9. From germline, CDR1 is MNHNY and CDR2 SVGAGI (reference sequence). There are 15 residues in the CDR3. In nucleotides, the CDR3 is TGTGCCAGCAGTTCGGACAGGGTAAGGGAAACTGAAGCTTTCTTT. This sequence encodes CASSSDRVRETEAFF.